The clone carrying this TCR beta chain came up a few times. The antigen is not known. This sample was included in a study of T cells in Graves' hyperthyroidism and ophthalmopathy. Study outcomes and limitations: Most clonotypes expanded in the thyroid (above 0.001) were also present in blood.

RNA transcripts provided the source from which TCR beta CDR3 regions were amplified. Initially, a first-round RT-PCR of the TCR CDR3 employed the HTBI primer set. Via MiXCR, TCRdb re-called the multiplex PCR reads, giving one row per CDR3 protein. The sample lists 450,000 to 650,000 distinct CDR3 sequences; roughly 18% were seen once. CDR3 size: 15 residues. Trimming shortened V by 5 bases and J by 0 bases, and 14 bases separated the two germline ends. Germline V gene data show CDR1 as MDHEN and CDR2 as SYDVKM. Diagnostic assessment was based on clinical symptoms, serum thyroxine and TRAb, thyroid ultrasound and orbital computed tomography.

This rearrangement joins TRBV28 to TRBJ2-7; D tentatively reads TRBD1 or TRBD2 (5 bases each). The receptor was isolated from a woman in her late teens or twenties with Graves' ophthalmopathy. Sequenced material: blood. The CDR3 bases are TGTGCCAGCAGTCTCCCGGGGCGGCTCTCCTACGAGCAGTACTTC. It specifies CASSLPGRLSYEQYF.